These 10 T cell receptor beta chains came from one sample sequenced in a study of beta chain features in type 1 diabetes. All of the isolated RNA was reverse transcribed, so expressed TCRB transcripts were sequenced. TCRdb's table, derived via immunoSEQ multiplex PCR, lists solely in-frame clones and lacks some. The sample records some 200,000 clones, 16% being singletons. Study results and limitations: Shorter TCRB CDR3s, moderately but significantly so, marked every one of the four CD4+ subsets in Type 1 diabetes patients.

These TCRs' antigens remain unknown. The source material was naive CD4+ T cells from blood. These receptors were collected from a man aged 30-40 years with type 1 diabetes.

The gene calls are TRBV29-1 and TRBJ1-2, with TRBD1 identical over 10 bases. There are 17 residues in the CDR3. The junction had 9 bases not matched to a gene; V was cut back by 1 base and J by 1 base. The V gene's germline CDR1 is SQVTM and CDR2 ANQGSEA. The chain's CDR3 is CSVEAATGGRLNYGYTF. CDR3 DNA: TGCAGCGTTGAAGCGGCGACAGGGGGCCGCCTTAACTATGGCTACACCTTC.

This clone was detected only a few times. The chain uses TRBV29-1 and TRBJ2-1; 8 bases line up with TRBD2. Germline V lookup: CDR1 SQVTM, CDR2 ANQGSEA. The CDR3 is made up of 14 amino acids. With 6 bases clipped from V and 4 bases from J, the junction kept 8 bases outside the gene matches. CDR3 residues: CSVPGLVRYNEQFF. DNA of the CDR3: TGCAGCGTCCCGGGACTAGTGAGGTACAATGAGCAGTTCTTC.

This rearrangement joins TRBV4-1 to TRBJ2-5; possible D gene TRBD2, 6 bases. The CDR3 has 15 residues. The germline CDR1 and CDR2 sequences are MGHRA and YSYEKL. Trimming took off 4 bases at V and 5 bases at J, with 17 bases between the two ends. CDR3 residues: CASSPRGEGRETQYF. Here the CDR3 DNA reads TGCGCCAGCAGCCCGCGGGGTGAGGGGAGGGAGACCCAGTACTTC.

A few counts support this clone. The chain couples TRBV29-1 to TRBJ2-3; possible D gene TRBD1, 6 bases. Trimming left V 3 bases short and J 5 bases short, with 12 bases between. This CDR3 is built from 13 residues. Germline lookup yields CDR1 SQVTM and CDR2 ANQGSEA. The CDR3 protein is CSVENRVKDTQYF. The CDR3 nucleotides are TGCAGCGTTGAGAACAGGGTCAAAGATACGCAGTATTTT.

This chain uses TRBV29-1 with TRBJ2-5; 10 bases agree with TRBD2. Per germline, CDR1 SQVTM and CDR2 ANQGSEA. Trimming at V came to 4 bases and at J to 0 bases, leaving 5 bases not matched to a gene. The CDR3 extends over 15 amino acids. The CDR3 DNA is TGCAGCGTTGTTCCTAGCGGGAGCAACCAAGAGACCCAGTACTTC. This encodes CSVVPSGSNQETQYF.

This clone came up a few times. The V and J genes are TRBV5-1 and TRBJ2-7, with D maybe TRBD1 (6 bases). This CDR3 comprises 13 residues. Between the trimmed V and J ends, which lost 7 bases and 3 bases, there was a span of 14 bases. Germline lookup yields CDR1 SGHRS and CDR2 YFSETQ. CDR3 nucleotides: TGCGCCAGCTCTACAGGGCAGATCTACGAGCAGTACTTC. Translated: CASSTGQIYEQYF. Full variable domain (missing parts from reference TRBV5-1 and TRBJ2-7): KAGVTQTPRYLIKTRGQQVTLSCSPISGHRSVSWYQQTPGQGLQFLFEYFSETQRNKGNFPGRFSGRQFSNSRSEMNVSTLELGDSALYLCASSTGQIYEQYFGPGTRLTVT.

The chain has TRBV29-1 and TRBJ2-2; 8 positions agree with TRBD1. The CDR3 sequence is 14 residues long. From germline, CDR1 is SQVTM and CDR2 ANQGSEA. V shed 7 bases and J 3 bases; nucleotides not matched to a gene: 7. CDR3: CSAQDRAYTGELFF. The CDR3 coding sequence is TGCAGCGCTCAGGACAGGGCCTACACCGGGGAGCTGTTTTTT.

The chain combines TRBV27 with TRBJ2-4, with D unclear. The CDR3 has 11 residues. Trimming removed 5 bases from V and 9 bases from J, with 8 bases in between. Germline values: CDR1 MNHEY, CDR2 SMNVEV (reference sequence). CDR3 nucleotide sequence: TGTGCCAGCAGTGCTAATGCCATTCAGTACTTC. Translated, it gives CASSANAIQYF.

The chain joins TRBV7-2 to TRBJ1-2, with D tentatively TRBD1 (5 bases). V gave up 2 bases and J gave up 8 bases, with 21 bases separating them. This CDR3 is built from 16 residues. Germline V gene data show CDR1 as SGHTA and CDR2 as FQGNSA. CDR3 amino acids: CASSLYPGGLAAGYTF. For the CDR3, the DNA is TGTGCCAGCAGCTTATACCCCGGGGGTCTGGCAGCCGGCTACACCTTC.

The chain recombines TRBV28 with TRBJ2-3; TRBD2 matches 7 bases. The germline V gene has CDR1 MDHEN and CDR2 SYDVKM. The CDR3 totals 16 residues. The trim removed 2 bases at V and 2 bases at J, leaving 7 bases unmatched. The CDR3 spells CASSLGVQRDTDTQYF. CDR3 nucleotide sequence: TGTGCCAGCAGTTTAGGTGTGCAGCGGGACACAGATACGCAGTATTTT.